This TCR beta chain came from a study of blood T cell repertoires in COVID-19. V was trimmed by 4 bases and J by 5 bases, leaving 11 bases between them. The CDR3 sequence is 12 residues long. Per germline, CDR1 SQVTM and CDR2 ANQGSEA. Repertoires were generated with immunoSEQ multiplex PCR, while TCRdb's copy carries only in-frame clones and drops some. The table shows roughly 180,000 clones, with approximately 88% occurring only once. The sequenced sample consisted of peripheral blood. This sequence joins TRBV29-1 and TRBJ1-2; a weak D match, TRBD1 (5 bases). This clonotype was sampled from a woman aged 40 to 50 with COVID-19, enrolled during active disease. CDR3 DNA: TGCAGCGTTGCCAGCAGGGATTATGGCTACACCTTC. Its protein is CSVASRDYGYTF.